Presented here are 23 T cell receptor beta chains from one specimen sequenced in a study of vaccination effects on CD4 cells after COVID-19. Sequencing in the ViraFEST assay came after antigen-specific CD4+ T cells had been expanded with viral peptide pools, which were used to stimulate PBMC. Researchers isolated CD4+ T cells once approximately ten days of culture had elapsed. Each participant received a vaccine that was either BNT162b2 or mRNA-1273, given as two doses. Their recognized antigens are unknown. Sequenced by immunoSEQ multiplex PCR; TCRdb stores in-frame clones only, minus some. This table holds about 66,000 clones, roughly three quarters found once. This sample comprised CD4+ T cells from PBMCs cultured with HCoV-OC43 spike peptides, obtained after COVID-19 vaccination. Subset described: HCoV-OC43 spike overlapping peptide pool stimulation. The source is a human donor who received a COVID-19 vaccine.

The chain joins TRBV5-8 to TRBJ1-2; TRBD1 is a possible D gene (5 bases). There are 14 residues in the CDR3. Looked up from germline, CDR1 is SGHTS and CDR2 is YDEGEE. Trimming removed 2 bases at V and 5 bases at J, with 13 bases between. CDR3: CASSLKGWGYGYTF. The CDR3 region has the DNA TGTGCCAGCAGCTTAAAGGGGTGGGGATATGGCTACACCTTC.

The chain combines TRBV6-4 with TRBJ2-5; TRBD2 might be the D (7 bases). V was shortened by 3 bases and J by 7 bases, with 12 bases between the two germline ends. Germline V gene lookup returns CDR1 MRHNA and CDR2 SNTAGT. CDR3 size: 13 residues. The DNA for the CDR3 is TGTGCCAGCAGTGAAGGAGGGGGGGGGACCCAGTACTTC. It encodes CASSEGGGGTQYF.

The V call is TRBV7-2, the J call TRBJ2-3; the match to TRBD2 covers 11 bases. Germline CDR1 reads SGHTA; CDR2 reads FQGNSA. The CDR3 contains 16 residues. J lost 5 bases, V lost 0 bases, and 4 bases had no gene match. In DNA form, the CDR3 reads TGTGCCAGCAGCTTAGCGGCGACTAGCGGGGTAGATACGCAGTATTTT. Amino acids: CASSLAATSGVDTQYF.

DNA of the CDR3: TGCGCCAGCAGCCAAGTCGACAACACCGGGGAGCTGTTTTTT. Translation gives CASSQVDNTGELFF. The rearrangement links TRBV4-1 to TRBJ2-2; D unresolved. The germline gives CDR1 MGHRA, CDR2 YSYEKL. The CDR3 consists of 14 residues. Trimming left V 1 base short and J 2 bases short, with 5 bases between.

This clone was found once. V usage is TRBV2 and J usage is TRBJ1-3, with a tentative D call TRBD1 (5 bases). V was pared by 4 bases and J by 4 bases, with 11 bases between. The CDR3 totals 14 residues. Germline values: CDR1 SNHLY, CDR2 FYNNEI. The CDR3 DNA reads as TGTGCCAGCAGTGTGGGGCAGGTGGGAAACACCATATATTTT. Amino acid sequence: CASSVGQVGNTIYF.

V usage is TRBV7-2 and J usage is TRBJ2-5; the match to TRBD1 covers 7 bases. The V segment lost 6 bases and the J segment 1 base; nucleotides outside the gene matches: 17. This CDR3 is 18 amino acids long. Germline assignment: CDR1 SGHTA and CDR2 FQGNSA. CDR3 protein: CASSSLRDSLGSQETQYF. CDR3 nucleotide sequence: TGTGCCAGCAGTTCCCTCCGGGACAGCTTGGGATCCCAAGAGACCCAGTACTTC.

This clone occurred once. This chain joins TRBV6-4 and TRBJ2-7; 10 nucleotides agree with TRBD2. CDR3 size: 13 residues. Germline CDR1 and CDR2: MRHNA and SNTAGT. V trimming: 7 bases; J trimming: 6 bases; junction bases outside the gene matches: 6. CDR3 residues: CASTSGGASEQYV. The CDR3 DNA follows: TGTGCCAGCACCAGCGGGGGGGCTTCCGAGCAGTACGTC.

The chain uses TRBV24-1 and TRBJ2-3; no reliable D call. Germline V CDR1 and CDR2: KGHDR, SFDVKD. V was trimmed by 4 bases and J by 1 base, leaving 14 bases between them. The CDR3 is 16 residues long. The CDR3 spells CATSDSGSSRTDTQYF. CDR3 sequence (DNA): TGTGCCACCAGTGACTCAGGTTCATCCCGCACAGATACGCAGTATTTT.

This clone appeared a single time. The CDR3 loop reads CASSLSSQDLRGTIYF. DNA for the CDR3: TGTGCCAGCTCACTAAGCTCACAGGACCTCCGTGGCACCATATATTTT. The J gene is TRBJ1-3, the V gene TRBV18, with a tentative D call TRBD1 (5 bases). Between the trimmed V and J ends, which lost 4 bases and 9 bases, there was a span of 22 bases. Per germline, CDR1 KGHSH and CDR2 LQKENI. This CDR3 has 16 amino acids.

The chain carries TRBV7-2 and TRBJ2-7, with 7 bases aligning to TRBD1. From germline, CDR1 is SGHTA and CDR2 FQGNSA. Trimming removed 5 bases from V and 4 bases from J; junction bases left unmatched: 8. The CDR3 covers 14 residues. The CDR3 sequence is CASSVQGGQYEQYV. CDR3 DNA sequence: TGTGCCAGCAGCGTCCAAGGGGGCCAATACGAGCAGTACGTC.

The chain carries TRBV20-1 and TRBJ1-4; D gene ambiguous. The CDR3 covers 15 residues. V lost 3 bases, J lost 3 bases, and 14 bases lay in between. The germline gives CDR1 DFQATT, CDR2 SNEGSKA (reference sequence). Written as DNA, the CDR3 is TGCAGTGCTAGTCCCTCTGGGAGGGCTAATGAAAAACTGTTTTTT. It translates to CSASPSGRANEKLFF.

The chain has TRBV10-3 and TRBJ1-6; D is ambiguous. Germline V gives CDR1 ENHRY, CDR2 SYGVKD. This CDR3 spans 13 amino acids. The V end was cut by 4 bases, the J end by 10 bases, with 11 bases between. The CDR3 nucleotides read TGTGCCATCAGTGTGAGGGTTGGATCACCCCTCCACTTT. Encoded protein: CAISVRVGSPLHF.

J is TRBJ1-6 and V is TRBV5-1; D perhaps matches TRBD1 (6 bases). The CDR3 loop spans 13 amino acids. Trimming removed 8 bases from V and 2 bases from J, with 8 bases in between. Looked up from germline, CDR1 is SGHRS and CDR2 is YFSETQ. The CDR3 coding sequence is TGCGCCAGTGGACAGACCTATAATTCACCCCTCCACTTT. Protein product: CASGQTYNSPLHF.

This clone was seen a few times. The chain is built from TRBV5-1 and TRBJ2-5; 16 bases align to TRBD2. CDR3 length: 16 amino acids. Germline V gene lookup returns CDR1 SGHRS and CDR2 YFSETQ. The ends lost 4 bases at V and 6 bases at J; junction bases unmatched: 6. The CDR3 spells CASSPGTSGGAQTQYF. CDR3 in DNA: TGCGCCAGCAGCCCAGGGACTAGCGGGGGGGCGCAGACCCAGTACTTC.

The chain has TRBV7-2 and TRBJ2-2; possibly TRBD1 for D (6 bases). The V end lost 5 bases, the J end lost 6 bases, and 16 bases lay between the germline ends. The CDR3 covers 15 residues. Germline V gene sequence: CDR1 SGHTA, CDR2 FQGNSA. CDR3 region: CASSLRGMGAGELFF. The CDR3 DNA reads as TGTGCCAGCAGCCTTAGGGGGATGGGGGCCGGGGAGCTGTTTTTT.

The gene calls are TRBV28 and TRBJ2-1; D is undetermined. CDR3 length: 12 residues. The V end was cut by 4 bases, the J end by 10 bases, with 11 bases between. Germline CDR1 reads MDHEN; CDR2 reads SYDVKM. CDR3 sequence: CASSSYMGEQFF. The DNA for the CDR3 is TGTGCCAGCAGTTCGTACATGGGGGAGCAGTTCTTC.

V and J are TRBV7-9 and TRBJ1-5; D remains ambiguous. The CDR3 consists of 14 residues. The ends were cut back, 5 bases at V and 0 bases at J, with 8 bases in the middle. From germline, CDR1 is SEHNR and CDR2 FQNEAQ (reference sequence). The CDR3 is CASSVGYSNQPQHF. CDR3 nucleotide sequence: TGTGCCAGCAGCGTAGGTTATAGCAATCAGCCCCAGCATTTT.

The rearrangement uses TRBV7-2 and TRBJ2-1, with TRBD2 as a possible D gene (5 bases). CDR3 length: 16 residues. CDR1 is SGHTA, CDR2 FQGNSA, per germline. The V end was cut by 1 base, the J end by 0 bases, with 10 bases between. The CDR3 DNA reads as TGTGCCAGCAGCTTAGTGGTCGGGATCTCCTACAATGAGCAGTTCTTC. As protein: CASSLVVGISYNEQFF.

The V gene is TRBV12-3 or TRBV12-4, the J gene TRBJ1-1, with D possibly TRBD1 on 6 matching bases. The V gene lost 5 bases and the J gene lost 5 bases, with 12 bases spanning the gap. The CDR3 is 13 residues long. The DNA for the CDR3 is TGTGCCAGCAGTACAGGGAGGGGAACTGAAGCTTTCTTT. Translating it yields CASSTGRGTEAFF.

The V call is TRBV7-2, the J call TRBJ2-1, with 12 nucleotides matching TRBD2. Unmatched junction bases numbered 11, after V lost 1 base and J lost 7 bases. This CDR3 is built from 18 residues. Germline lookup yields CDR1 SGHTA and CDR2 FQGNSA. The CDR3 loop is CASSLGGTSGPKGNEQFF. As DNA, the CDR3 is TGTGCCAGCAGCTTAGGCGGGACTAGCGGGCCAAAAGGAAATGAGCAGTTCTTC. Supplemented by reference TRBV7-2 and TRBJ2-1, the full variable domain reads GAGVSQSPSNKVTEKGKDVELRCDPISGHTALYWYRQSLGQGLEFLIYFQGNSAPDKSGLPSDRFSAERTGGSVSTLTIQRTQQEDSAVYLCASSLGGTSGPKGNEQFFGPGTRLTVL.

This chain connects TRBV18 to TRBJ2-3; the D gene is possibly TRBD2 (5 bases). This CDR3 is 16 amino acids long. CDR1 is KGHSH and CDR2 is LQKENI in the germline V gene. The V end lost 0 bases, the J end lost 0 bases, and 10 bases lay between the germline ends. The CDR3 reads CASSPPAGLSTDTQYF. CDR3 in DNA: TGTGCCAGCTCACCACCGGCGGGTCTAAGCACAGATACGCAGTATTTT. The full variable domain, completed using reference TRBV18 and TRBJ2-3, is NAGVMQNPRHLVRRRGQEARLRCSPMKGHSHVYWYRQLPEEGLKFMVYLQKENIIDESGMPKERFSAEFPKEGPSILRIQQVVRGDSAAYFCASSPPAGLSTDTQYFGPGTRLTVL.

This chain links TRBV7-9 with TRBJ2-2; D gene uncertain. From germline, CDR1 is SEHNR and CDR2 FQNEAQ (reference sequence). This CDR3 region has 16 residues. With 1 base removed from V and 2 bases from J, the gap between germline ends came to 11 bases. The CDR3 reads CASSLGLSANTGELFF. The CDR3 DNA follows: TGTGCCAGCAGCTTAGGGCTCTCGGCAAACACCGGGGAGCTGTTTTTT. The variable domain in full, with the rest retrieved from reference TRBV7-9 and TRBJ2-2, is DTGVSQNPRHKITKRGQNVTFRCDPISEHNRLYWYRQTLGQGPEFLTYFQNEAQLEKSRLLSDRFSAERPKGSFSTLEIQRTEQGDSAMYLCASSLGLSANTGELFFGEGSRLTVL.

V gene TRBV19 combines with J gene TRBJ2-3; TRBD1 is a possible D gene (6 bases). Germline V gene sequence: CDR1 LNHDA, CDR2 SQIVND (reference sequence). The CDR3 has 15 amino acids. Trimming removed 4 bases at V and 0 bases at J, with 11 bases between. The CDR3 loop is CASSTGESSTDTQYF. CDR3 sequence (DNA): TGTGCCAGTAGTACAGGGGAATCTAGCACAGATACGCAGTATTTT.